The clone carrying this T cell receptor beta chain has a count of ten or more. Its cognate antigen is unknown. The record originates from a study of spatial heterogeneity in lung cancer. The wider study: There were consistently more beta-chain sequences detected than alpha-chain sequences. Matched bulk RNA-seq gave a T cell module score that correlated strongly with tumor-region TCR transcript counts.

Study-wide results and limits: Tumor T cells had an estimated coverage that came to approximately 7% for alpha chains and about 13% for beta chains. Expanded intratumoral alpha and beta TCR counts tracked tumor mutation counts.

From the 5' RACE reads, TCRdb called clonotypes with MiXCR, one entry per CDR3 protein. This sample carries tens of thousands of distinct CDR3 sequences, approximately 4.8% of them seen once, and the ten largest clones take roughly 9.6%. Noted time point: sample taken at primary tumor resection. J lost 3 bases, V lost 5 bases, and 3 bases had no gene match. The CDR3 runs 13 residues. Germline CDR1 SEHNR, CDR2 FQNEAQ (reference sequence). Sequenced here: lung tumor tissue, sampled at surgery. The sequence derives from a male donor with early-stage non-small cell lung cancer. The rearrangement uses TRBV7-9 and TRBJ2-5; 7 bases line up with TRBD1. The CDR3 loop reads CASSGTGEETQYF. The DNA of the CDR3 is TGTGCCAGCAGCGGCACAGGGGAAGAGACCCAGTACTTC.